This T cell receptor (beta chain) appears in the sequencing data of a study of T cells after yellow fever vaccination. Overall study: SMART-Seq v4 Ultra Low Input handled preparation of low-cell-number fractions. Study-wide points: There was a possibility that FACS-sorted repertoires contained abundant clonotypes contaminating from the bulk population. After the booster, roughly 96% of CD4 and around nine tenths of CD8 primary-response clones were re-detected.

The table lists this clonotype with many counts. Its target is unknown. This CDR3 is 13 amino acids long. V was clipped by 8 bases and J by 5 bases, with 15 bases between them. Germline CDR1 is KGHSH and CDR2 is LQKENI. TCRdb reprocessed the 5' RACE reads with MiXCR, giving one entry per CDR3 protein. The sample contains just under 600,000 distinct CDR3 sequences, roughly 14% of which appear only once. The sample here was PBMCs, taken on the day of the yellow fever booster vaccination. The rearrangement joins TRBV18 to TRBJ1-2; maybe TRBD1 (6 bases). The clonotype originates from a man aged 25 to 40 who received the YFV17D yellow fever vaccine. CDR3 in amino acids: CASSPGQSYGYTF. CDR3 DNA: TGTGCCAGCAGCCCCGGACAGTCTTATGGCTACACCTTC.